This T cell receptor beta chain was identified in a study of blood T cell repertoires in COVID-19 (TCRdb year 2020). The study in broad terms: The collaborator samples originated in the United States, Italy and Spain and spanned the acute and convalescent phases of COVID-19. The prospective study material was composed of cDNA or gDNA derived from T cells, B-cell-depleted T cells, or PBMCs. Subjects who had been exposed to COVID-19, were actively infected with it, or had recovered from it provided the deeply sampled blood TCRbeta repertoires that made up the dataset. The repertoires were released in a freely available public database meant as a resource for research on the immune response to SARS-CoV-2. Samples were obtained from the ongoing ImmuneRACE study (first 160 participants) and from about 1,300 subjects provided by 6 global collaborators. A de-identified subject ID, COVID-19 status, age in years and sex were almost always included in the sample metadata. Where available, HLA class I and class II types were obtained from metadata supplied by the sample provider rather than from assay-based typing.

Notes on this clone: Its antigen remains undetermined. There are no base qualities to consult, and no much larger clone falls within one base.

The immunoSEQ Assay, a bias-controlled multiplex PCR, was used to amplify TCRbeta CDR3 regions from genomic DNA. In the original analysis: The number of nucleated cells in each sample was estimated from the amplification of reference gene primers within the assay. Sequence reads were collapsed and filtered to measure the absolute abundance of every unique TCRbeta CDR3 rearrangement. For each sample, productive Simpson clonality was calculated as the square root of Simpson's diversity index over productive rearrangements. TCRdb's version of the immuneACCESS table is confined to in-frame rearrangements and falls short of the full clone set. An unresolved V gene accounts for under half of the shortfall where checked; the remainder is of unknown origin. D and trimming come from the DNA, and the V and J calls and clone size come from that table. For this sample the table gives a few hundred thousand clones, of which about 90% were detected only once. 1.5% to 2% of the sample goes to the ten largest clones.

The cysteine opens and the phenylalanine closes a CDR3 of 19 amino acids. The entry retains the CDR3 DNA only, 57 bases that are in frame from base 1. V is pared back by 6 bases and J by 8 bases, with 29 bases lying between the germline termini. Sequences LNHNV (CDR1) and YYDKDF (CDR2) are obtained from the germline V gene (reference sequence). Enrolling through a virtual design, the prospective study's participants ranged in age from roughly 18 to 95 years and lived across more than 20 United States geographic areas. In the prospective study, participants were assigned to cohorts based on the clinical history participants reported in a screening survey and a study questionnaire. Recovered participants in ImmuneRACE Cohort 3 were defined by two consecutive negative NP/OP PCR tests, clearance by a healthcare professional, or resolution of symptoms. Mobile phlebotomists in the prospective study collected whole blood, serum and a nasopharyngeal or oropharyngeal swab from every participant. Additional blood draws and questionnaires over an approximately 2-month period could optionally be provided by prospective study participants. Before DNA extraction, blood samples from the prospective study were shipped at room temperature or frozen.

What the authors observed across the whole study: Clinical and demographic metadata were provided uncurated, with the amount varying by source and participant.

The chain uses TRBV15 and TRBJ1-6; the D gene is not confidently resolved. Sequenced sample: PBMCs or T cells enriched from blood (not recorded which). The sequence was collected from a woman under 40 who had recovered from COVID-19. The bases are TGTGCCACCAGTGAGAAAAGCCTAGTTCAGTTTGTCGAATATTCACCCCTCCACTTT. The translation is CATSEKSLVQFVEYSPLHF.